These 13 T cell receptor beta chains share one sample of origin, sequenced in a study of blood T cells in healthy people across ages. Together with a sample-barcoded 5' primer, a J-beta primer mix was included in a second PCR lasting roughly 7 to 11 cycles. TCRdb reprocessed the 5' RACE reads via MiXCR and lists one record per CDR3 protein. The table includes about 1.4 million distinct CDR3 sequences, almost 60% detected once. Sequencing input: blood. Receptor source: a man aged 18 to 29 in good health.

The CDR3 here is CASSPGLAGGPYTQYF. CDR3 sequence (DNA): TGTGCCAGCAGCCCGGGACTAGCGGGAGGGCCTTATACGCAGTATTTT. This chain connects TRBV12-3 or TRBV12-4 to TRBJ2-3; 16 bases fit TRBD2. The V gene end was trimmed by 6 bases and the J gene end by 7 bases; junction bases not matched to a gene: 7. The CDR3 has 16 amino acids.

This chain connects TRBV5-1 to TRBJ1-2, with a tentative D call TRBD1 (6 bases). Germline CDR1 reads SGHRS; CDR2 reads YFSETQ. This CDR3 comprises 13 residues. Trimming took 0 bases from V and 8 from J, leaving 11 bases between them. The DNA for the CDR3 is TGCGCCAGCAGCTTGGACAGGGCAGCCGGCTACACCTTC. Amino acids: CASSLDRAAGYTF.

This clonotype appeared a few times. The chain has TRBV20-1 and TRBJ1-6; no reliable D call. The CDR3 runs 15 residues. Per the germline V gene, CDR1 is DFQATT and CDR2 is SNEGSKA (reference sequence). V gave up 4 bases and J gave up 0 bases, with 10 bases separating them. The CDR3 DNA reads as TGCAGTGCTAACCGCAGGAGCTCCTATAATTCACCCCTCCACTTT. This sequence encodes CSANRRSSYNSPLHF.

This clonotype was seen only a few times. The chain links TRBV20-1 to TRBJ2-3; 8 bases match TRBD2. V gave up 4 bases and J gave up 6 bases; unmatched junction bases: 12. CDR1 and CDR2 (germline): DFQATT, SNEGSKA (reference sequence). The CDR3 sequence is 15 residues long. The DNA of the CDR3 is TGCAGTGCTAACCCCGGGGGGGGTGGTACCGATACGCAGTATTTT. Residues: CSANPGGGGTDTQYF.

This chain joins TRBV29-1 and TRBJ2-7; the match to TRBD1 covers 7 bases. CDR3 size: 15 residues. V lost 5 bases and J lost 5; bases outside the gene matches: 15. Germline V gene data show CDR1 as SQVTM and CDR2 as ANQGSEA. CDR3 nucleotide sequence: TGCAGCGTTAGTTTGACAGGGTTAAAATTCGACGAGCAGTACTTC. Translated: CSVSLTGLKFDEQYF.

The V gene is TRBV7-2, the J gene TRBJ1-6, with no clear D. V dropped 4 bases and J dropped 11 bases, with 6 bases sitting between them. The CDR3 loop spans 11 amino acids. Germline CDR1 reads SGHTA; CDR2 reads FQGNSA. The CDR3 nucleotides are TGTGCCAGCAGCTCGGACGCACCCCTCCACTTT. As protein: CASSSDAPLHF.

The V and J genes are TRBV7-9 and TRBJ2-5, with TRBD1 identical over 7 bases. V dropped 4 bases and J dropped 5; count of bases not matched to a gene: 10. The CDR3 length is 15 residues. Germline V gives CDR1 SEHNR, CDR2 FQNEAQ (reference sequence). The CDR3, as DNA: TGTGCCAGCAGCTCGGGACAGCGCCCAGGGGAGACCCAGTACTTC. This gives the protein CASSSGQRPGETQYF.

This clonotype has just a few counts. The genes are TRBV7-6 and TRBJ2-2; no firm D call. Germline V gene lookup returns CDR1 SGHVS and CDR2 FNYEAQ. The CDR3 loop spans 14 amino acids. V lost 1 base, J lost 6 bases, and 9 bases lay in between. The CDR3 loop reads CASSLDRVSGELFF. In DNA form, the CDR3 reads TGTGCCAGCAGCTTAGATAGGGTGTCCGGGGAGCTGTTTTTT. Full variable domain (outside the CDR3, taken from reference TRBV7-6 and TRBJ2-2): GAGVSQSPRYKVTKRGQDVALRCDPISGHVSLYWYRQALGQGPEFLTYFNYEAQQDKSGLPNDRFSAERPEGSISTLTIQRTEQRDSAMYRCASSLDRVSGELFFGEGSRLTVL.

Ten or more counts support this clonotype. The CDR3 region has the DNA TGTGCCACCAGCAGAGAAACTGCTAGCGGAGTAGATACGCAGTATTTT. Translated, it gives CATSRETASGVDTQYF. V is TRBV15 and J is TRBJ2-3; 7 bases are a match to TRBD2. The trim removed 0 bases at V and 5 bases at J, leaving 8 bases unmatched. Germline V CDR1 and CDR2: LNHNV, YYDKDF (reference sequence). There are 16 residues in the CDR3.

This chain connects TRBV11-2 to TRBJ2-1, with D tentatively TRBD1 or TRBD2 (5 bases each). V dropped 2 bases and J dropped 5 bases, with 16 bases sitting between them. The CDR3 loop spans 16 amino acids. Per the germline V gene, CDR1 is SGHAT and CDR2 is FQNNGV. CDR3 nucleotide sequence: TGTGCCAGCAGCTTACCAAAGGGGTGGGGACACAATGAGCAGTTCTTC. Amino acid sequence: CASSLPKGWGHNEQFF.

The rearrangement uses TRBV6-5 and TRBJ1-6, with 7 bases matching TRBD1. With V trimmed by 1 base and J by 8 bases, 20 bases remained unmatched. Germline V gene sequence: CDR1 MNHEY, CDR2 SVGAGI. The length of the CDR3 is 20 residues. This CDR3 reads CASSYWGGGQAAVLDSPLHF. Written as DNA, the CDR3 is TGTGCCAGCAGTTACTGGGGGGGAGGACAGGCTGCAGTATTGGATTCACCCCTCCACTTT.

The rearrangement uses TRBV2 and TRBJ1-2; D may be TRBD1 (5 bases). The CDR3 length is 12 residues. Germline CDR1 is SNHLY and CDR2 is FYNNEI. Trimming left V 9 bases short and J 2 bases short, with 10 bases between. CDR3 nucleotides: TGTGCCAGGCAGGGAGAGAACTATGGCTACACCTTC. Amino acid sequence: CARQGENYGYTF.

This clonotype occurred once. The gene calls are TRBV3-1 and TRBJ2-3; 10 nucleotides agree with TRBD2. The germline V gene encodes CDR1 LGHDT and CDR2 YNNKEL (reference sequence). J gave up 3 bases and V 3 bases, and 9 bases lay outside the gene matches. CDR3 size: 17 residues. The CDR3 bases are TGTGCCAGCAGCCAGTTACCGGGACTAGCGATTACAGATACGCAGTATTTT. Translating gives CASSQLPGLAITDTQYF.